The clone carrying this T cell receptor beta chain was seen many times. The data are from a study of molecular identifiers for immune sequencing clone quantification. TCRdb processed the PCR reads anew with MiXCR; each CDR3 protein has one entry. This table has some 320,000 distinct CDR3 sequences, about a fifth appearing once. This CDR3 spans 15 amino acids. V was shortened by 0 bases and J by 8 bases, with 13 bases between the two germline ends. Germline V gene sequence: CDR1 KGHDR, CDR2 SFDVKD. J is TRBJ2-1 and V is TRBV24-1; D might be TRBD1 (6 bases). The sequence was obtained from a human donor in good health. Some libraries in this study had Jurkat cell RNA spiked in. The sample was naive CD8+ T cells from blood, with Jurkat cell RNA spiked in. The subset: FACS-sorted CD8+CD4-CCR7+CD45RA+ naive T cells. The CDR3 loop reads CATSDLGQGLDEQFF. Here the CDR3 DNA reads TGTGCCACCAGTGATTTGGGGCAGGGGTTGGATGAGCAGTTCTTC.